The TCR beta chain under discussion was sequenced for a study of shared clonotypes between healthy human individuals. Study as a whole: The cohort had a couple of women and three men, ages 18 to 49. There were three CD4 naive, three CD4 memory, two CD8 naive and one CD8 memory plates per donor.

This clone has a single count. Antigen: not known. TCRdb's table, derived via immunoSEQ multiplex PCR, lists solely in-frame clones and lacks some. The sample shows 1.5 million to 2.5 million clones, just under 95% of them seen only once. Study-level points and caveats: Rarefaction revealed incomplete sorted-subset sequencing despite large depth. Clonotypes shared by all four donors outscored non-shared clonotypes in generation probability.

The CDR3 loop spans 14 amino acids. Trimming took 1 base from V and 2 from J, leaving 7 bases between them. Looked up from germline, CDR1 is MGHRA and CDR2 is YSYEKL. CD45RO negativity and positive selection for CCR7 defined naive CD8 cells, a population that excluded terminally differentiated effector memory CD45RA+ cells. The sequenced sample was naive CD8+ T cells sorted from blood. V and J are TRBV4-1 and TRBJ2-3; D is perhaps TRBD1 (6 bases). The TCR comes from a man between 18 and 35 years old in good health. DNA of the CDR3: TGCGCCAGCAGCCAAGGGGACATCACAGATACGCAGTATTTT. Protein: CASSQGDITDTQYF.